The entry below describes one T cell receptor beta chain. Its specific antigen is unknown. Base qualities are not at hand, and no much larger clone is one base apart. The data were taken from a study of beta chain features in type 1 diabetes (dated by TCRdb to the late 2010s). About the investigation overall: Mean age, gender distribution, total cell number and subset yield were not different between patients and healthy donors. A total of 107,917,701 sorted cells were examined across all samples, and the number of cells per subset was strongly correlated with RNA yield. The study compared TCRB repertoires of sorted circulating CD4+ T cell subsets between recently diagnosed type 1 diabetes patients and matched healthy donors. Naive and central memory subsets were obtained from all 28 donors, but regulatory and stem cell-like memory subsets were isolated from only 8 patients and 8 healthy donors.

Summary of the overall study and its limitations: Sequencing cDNA rather than genomic DNA could over-represent highly expressing activated cells, although activation and CD3 levels did not differ between groups. Shorter templates might be favored by PCR, yet because patient and control samples were amplified and corrected together, any such skew would affect both groups equally. Naive, central memory and regulatory TCRB repertoires appeared to be more alike among patients than among healthy donors. Only small numbers of individuals were included in the HLA sub-analyses, which left unresolved whether HLA type had any influence on TCRB rearrangement. Patients with type 1 diabetes made fewer insertions and deleted more nucleotides at VDJ recombination sites, implying thymic rearrangement abnormalities. In all four CD4+ subsets, TCRB CDR3 length was moderately but significantly shorter in type 1 diabetes patients.

The High Capacity cDNA Reverse Transcription Kit was used to reverse transcribe all of the isolated RNA, meaning that expressed TCRB transcripts were what got sequenced. Deep immunoSEQ sequencing was performed on naive, central memory and regulatory T cell samples, with an average of roughly 3.6 million total reads per sample. Sorted cells were lysed in RLT buffer and RNA was extracted with DNase-treated RNeasy Micro or Mini kits, depending on cell number. To prevent cross-contamination, each cell subset was processed individually, whereas patient and healthy donor samples were processed jointly. Using the immunoSEQ multiplex PCR, TCRB sequences were amplified from cDNA into 87-bp fragments spanning the CDR3 region. Sequencing of the amplicons was performed on the Illumina HiSeq platform. Processing in the source paper ran as follows. Synthetic template baselines were used to correct PCR bias computationally, reads within Hamming distance 2 were collapsed together, and singletons that could not be merged were discarded. Reads were aligned against IMGT so that V, D and J genes, CDR3 length and insertions or deletions at six rearrangement sites could be assigned. Within each subset, clonotype counts were normalized to sorted cell number, after which true diversity and Gini coefficients were computed with the tcR R package. The overlap coefficient, calculated on TCRB nucleotide sequences, was used to quantify repertoire sharing. Out-of-frame TCRB sequences from naive cells were analyzed to stand in for the pre-selection repertoire. Not all clones reach the TCRdb copy of this immuneACCESS table, which keeps in-frame sequences only. Checked studies attribute under half of the gap to unresolved V genes and leave the rest unexplained. V, J and clone size derive from that table, while D and trimming were established from the DNA sequence. This sample has roughly 450,000 clones in its table, and over 9.5% of those were observed once. The ten largest clones take up approximately 0.05% of the sample.

Each donor gave one peripheral blood draw, averaging about 100 mL, which was collected into heparinised tubes. A BD FACSAria II and a panel including CD45RO, CCR7, CD25, CD127, CD95 and CD27 were used to sort naive, central memory, regulatory and stem cell-like memory CD4+ T cells. Every sorted population had a purity above 95%. PBMCs were isolated immediately by Lymphoprep density gradient centrifugation and stained directly without culture. Samples were stained and sorted in pairs, with one healthy donor and one patient per experiment, so that batch effects were minimized. This TCR was recovered from a woman aged 18-30 years in good health. The sequenced material came from naive CD4+ T cells from blood. The cell subset or site label, read with the paper, signifies: true naive CD4+ T cells.

Read as DNA, the sequence is TGTGCCAGCAGCTTAGAGAGGTCGACATACAATGAGCAGTTCTTC. It encodes CASSLERSTYNEQFF. The chain is encoded by TRBV7-2 joined to TRBJ2-1; no D gene is confidently identified. V sheds 1 base and J sheds 4 bases, leaving 11 bases between their ends. For CDR1 and CDR2, the germline V gene lists SGHTA and FQGNSA. The CDR3 numbers 15 residues from cysteine through phenylalanine. The entry retains the CDR3 DNA only, 45 bases that are in frame from base 1.